One and the same sample provided the 22 T cell receptor beta chains below, sequenced in a study of a mutant IDH1 vaccine in newly diagnosed glioma. Time point specified: week 5, during vaccination. The content of each vaccine dose was 300 ug of mutant IDH1 20-mer peptide, and topical imiquimod accompanied it. These TCRs are of unknown antigen specificity. Libraries were prepared by immunoSEQ multiplex PCR; TCRdb keeps only in-frame clonotypes and omits some of them. This table holds over 50,000 clones, approximately 90% found once. The material was PBMCs, obtained from a glioma patient whose treatment included an IDH1 peptide vaccine. All receptors come from a woman between 40 and 55 years old with glioma.

The CDR3 loop is CSVEGTRDGYTF. In nucleotides, the CDR3 is TGCAGCGTTGAAGGAACCCGGGATGGCTACACCTTC. The chain employs TRBV29-1 and TRBJ1-2, with no clear D. This CDR3 region has 12 residues. CDR1 and CDR2 (germline): SQVTM, ANQGSEA. Trimming removed 1 base at V and 6 bases at J, with 9 bases between.

J is TRBJ1-1 and V is TRBV6-5; unclear D gene. Looked up from germline, CDR1 is MNHEY and CDR2 is SVGAGI. V lost 5 bases, J lost 5 bases, and 6 bases lay in between. This CDR3 comprises 11 residues. The CDR3 DNA reads TGTGCCAGCAGTCGGAGGACTGAAGCTTTCTTT. Amino acid sequence: CASSRRTEAFF.

The J gene is TRBJ1-2, the V gene TRBV19, with D unresolved. The CDR3 extends over 15 amino acids. Trimming removed 2 bases from V and 8 bases from J, with 18 bases in between. The germline V gene has CDR1 LNHDA and CDR2 SQIVND (reference sequence). The CDR3: CASSIPGSGRGGYTF. For the CDR3, the DNA is TGTGCCAGTAGTATACCAGGCTCGGGCCGTGGCGGCTACACCTTC.

The V and J genes are TRBV5-1 and TRBJ2-4; D unclear. The ends were cut back, 0 bases at V and 8 bases at J, with 18 bases in the middle. This CDR3 contains 16 residues. Germline V gene sequence: CDR1 SGHRS, CDR2 YFSETQ. Here the CDR3 DNA reads TGCGCCAGCAGCTTGGGTGGCAGCCAGAGCTTAGACATTCAGTACTTC. This codes for CASSLGGSQSLDIQYF.

CDR3 amino acids: CASSRQFYTEAFF. In nucleotides, the CDR3 is TGTGCCAGCAGTCGACAGTTTTACACTGAAGCTTTCTTT. The chain uses TRBV11-1 and TRBJ1-1; a weak D match, TRBD1 (5 bases). The V gene's germline CDR1 is SGHAT and CDR2 FQDESV (reference sequence). The CDR3 totals 13 residues. Trimming removed 6 bases from V and 3 bases from J, with 11 bases in between.

With regard to this clone: The same CDR3 is also encoded by other DNA sequences in this sample. The chain links TRBV5-6 to TRBJ1-1; D perhaps matches TRBD1 (5 bases). V gave up 2 bases and J gave up 1 base, with 6 bases separating them. The CDR3 spans 13 residues. Germline CDR1 is SGHDT and CDR2 is YYEEEE. DNA of the CDR3: TGTGCCAGCAGCTTCGACAGGAACACTGAAGCTTTCTTT. This translates into CASSFDRNTEAFF. The complete variable domain, with remaining parts taken from reference TRBV5-6 and TRBJ1-1, reads DAGVTQSPTHLIKTRGQQVTLRCSPKSGHDTVSWYQQALGQGPQFIFQYYEEEERQRGNFPDRFSGHQFPNYSSELNVNALLLGDSALYLCASSFDRNTEAFFGQGTRLTVV.

The J gene is TRBJ1-1, the V gene TRBV9; D unclear. Germline V gives CDR1 SGDLS, CDR2 YYNGEE. V lost 0 bases and J 0 bases, leaving 3 bases between the germline ends. This CDR3 spans 13 amino acids. CDR3 bases: TGTGCCAGCAGCGTAGACCTGAACACTGAAGCTTTCTTT. As protein: CASSVDLNTEAFF.

The J gene is TRBJ1-5, the V gene TRBV4-1, with 9 bases fitting TRBD1. CDR1 and CDR2 (germline): MGHRA, YSYEKL. Unmatched junction bases numbered 4, after V lost 4 bases and J lost 3 bases. This CDR3 contains 15 residues. CDR3 region: CASSPGQGPNQPQHF. In DNA form, the CDR3 reads TGCGCCAGCAGCCCGGGACAGGGCCCCAATCAGCCCCAGCATTTT.

This sequence joins TRBV7-2 and TRBJ2-1, with 13 bases matching TRBD2. This CDR3 has 15 residues. Germline V lookup: CDR1 SGHTA, CDR2 FQGNSA. V was pared by 5 bases and J by 9 bases, with 7 bases of the junction left unmatched. The CDR3 DNA sequence: TGTGCCAGCAGCCAAGGACTAGCGGGAGAAACTGAGCAGTTCTTC. Its translation is CASSQGLAGETEQFF.

This clone was picked up a small number of times. The chain has TRBV27 and TRBJ2-2; D possibly corresponds to TRBD2 (6 bases). Looked up from germline, CDR1 is MNHEY and CDR2 is SMNVEV (reference sequence). Trimming cost V 1 base and J 5 bases, with 14 bases left between them. There are 16 residues in the CDR3. The CDR3 DNA reads TGTGCCAGCAGTTTATGGCAGGGAGGTCGGACCGGGGAGCTGTTTTTT. The encoded protein is CASSLWQGGRTGELFF.

The chain is built from TRBV5-1 and TRBJ2-2; 14 bases are a match to TRBD2. With V trimmed by 5 bases and J by 5 bases, 14 bases remained unmatched. The germline CDR1 and CDR2 sequences are SGHRS and YFSETQ. The CDR3 loop spans 19 amino acids. DNA of the CDR3: TGCGCCAGCAGGAACCCGGGACTAGCGGGAGTACGTGGGACCGGGGAGCTGTTTTTT. Residues: CASRNPGLAGVRGTGELFF.

The chain recombines TRBV5-1 with TRBJ1-1, with TRBD1 matching over 7 bases. CDR3 size: 17 residues. CDR1 SGHRS and CDR2 YFSETQ come from the germline V gene. V lost 5 bases, J lost 3 bases, and 16 bases stayed unmatched. In DNA, the CDR3 is TGCGCCAGCAGAGATGGGACAGTCCGCGGTGAAGACACTGAAGCTTTCTTT. Encoded protein: CASRDGTVRGEDTEAFF.

The chain is built from TRBV5-1 and TRBJ2-1, with D uncertain. Germline V CDR1 and CDR2: SGHRS, YFSETQ. The CDR3 extends over 13 amino acids. The V and J ends lost 0 bases and 10 bases respectively, with 11 bases between them. CDR3 sequence: CASSLATLGEQFF. CDR3 DNA sequence: TGCGCCAGCAGCTTGGCGACTTTGGGGGAGCAGTTCTTC.

V and J are TRBV6-1 and TRBJ1-5; D is unresolved. The CDR3 sequence is 14 residues long. Trimming took 2 bases from V and 1 from J, leaving 6 bases between them. Germline loops: CDR1 MNHNS, CDR2 SASEGT. For the CDR3, the DNA is TGTGCCAGCAGTGAACAGTTAAGCAATCAGCCCCAGCATTTT. Protein sequence: CASSEQLSNQPQHF.

This chain connects TRBV7-6 to TRBJ2-7; 7 bases agree with TRBD2. After removal of 1 base from V and 2 bases from J, the junction contained 5 bases not matched to a gene. The CDR3 is 15 amino acids. CDR1 and CDR2 (germline): SGHVS, FNYEAQ. Here the CDR3 DNA reads TGTGCCAGCAGCTTAGAGGCGGGGGTAACCTACGAGCAGTACTTC. It codes for CASSLEAGVTYEQYF.

The chain joins TRBV28 to TRBJ1-4; maybe TRBD1 (5 bases). The V and J ends lost 5 bases and 10 bases respectively, with 17 bases between them. Germline assignment: CDR1 MDHEN and CDR2 SYDVKM. The CDR3 covers 14 residues. Written as DNA, the CDR3 is TGTGCCAGCAGTGGAAATTCAGGGACTCGAAAACTGTTTTTT. It is translated as CASSGNSGTRKLFF.

In this sample, this clone turned up a few times. CDR3 in DNA: TGTGCCACCGTTCTCAGGGGTTACTCTGAAGCTTTCTTT. Protein sequence: CATVLRGYSEAFF. The chain is built from TRBV13 and TRBJ1-1; D possibly corresponds to TRBD1 (6 bases). V dropped 10 bases and J dropped 6 bases, with 18 bases sitting between them. The CDR3 totals 13 residues. The germline gives CDR1 PRHDT, CDR2 FYEKMQ (reference sequence).

The CDR3 region is CASSPQRTGQGYEQYF. For the CDR3, the DNA is TGTGCCAGCTCACCCCAGAGAACTGGACAGGGCTACGAGCAGTACTTC. The genes are TRBV18 and TRBJ2-7; 8 bases map to TRBD1. CDR3 length: 16 amino acids. The V segment lost 3 bases and the J segment 3 bases; nucleotides outside the gene matches: 10. Germline V gene lookup returns CDR1 KGHSH and CDR2 LQKENI.

J is TRBJ2-5 and V is TRBV7-9, with 9 bases identical to TRBD1. Germline CDR1 reads SEHNR; CDR2 reads FQNEAQ (reference sequence). V shed 3 bases, J shed 5 bases, and the junction held 7 bases outside the gene matches. This CDR3 is built from 15 residues. The DNA for the CDR3 is TGTGCCAGCAGCTTGGAACAGGGGGCGCAGGAGACCCAGTACTTC. It yields the protein CASSLEQGAQETQYF.

The chain joins TRBV5-4 to TRBJ1-2, with D possibly matching TRBD1 (5 bases). V lost 0 bases and J 4 bases, leaving 10 bases between the germline ends. CDR3 length equals 14 residues. Germline CDR1 and CDR2: SGHNT and YYREEE (reference sequence). The DNA for the CDR3 is TGTGCCAGCAGCTTGGAGAATAGGGGCTATGGCTACACCTTC. Its translation is CASSLENRGYGYTF.

This clone was detected a few times. The V gene is TRBV2, the J gene TRBJ1-2, with D maybe TRBD1 (5 bases). V was cut by 4 bases and J by 5 bases, with 11 bases left in between. From germline, CDR1 is SNHLY and CDR2 FYNNEI. This CDR3 region has 13 residues. The CDR3 is CASSVRAGYGYTF. CDR3 nucleotides: TGTGCCAGCAGTGTCAGGGCAGGGTATGGCTACACCTTC.

CDR3 amino acids: CASSPGPTGWNTEAFF. CDR3 DNA sequence: TGTGCCAGCAGCCCAGGTCCCACAGGGTGGAACACTGAAGCTTTCTTT. V is TRBV5-4 and J is TRBJ1-1, with D perhaps matching TRBD1 (6 bases). Trimming cost V 4 bases and J 1 base, with 17 bases left between them. The length of the CDR3 is 16 residues. Germline CDR1 reads SGHNT; CDR2 reads YYREEE (reference sequence).